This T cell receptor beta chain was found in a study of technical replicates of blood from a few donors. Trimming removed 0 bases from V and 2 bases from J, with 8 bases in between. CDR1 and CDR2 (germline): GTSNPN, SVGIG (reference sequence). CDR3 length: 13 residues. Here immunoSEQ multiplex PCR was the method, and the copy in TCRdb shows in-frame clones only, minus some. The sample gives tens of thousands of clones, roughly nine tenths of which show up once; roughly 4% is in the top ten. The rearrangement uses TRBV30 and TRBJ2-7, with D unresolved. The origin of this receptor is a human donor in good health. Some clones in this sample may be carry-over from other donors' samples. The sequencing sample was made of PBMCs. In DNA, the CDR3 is TGTGCCTGGAGTGTACTACTAACCTACGAGCAGTACTTC. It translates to CAWSVLLTYEQYF.